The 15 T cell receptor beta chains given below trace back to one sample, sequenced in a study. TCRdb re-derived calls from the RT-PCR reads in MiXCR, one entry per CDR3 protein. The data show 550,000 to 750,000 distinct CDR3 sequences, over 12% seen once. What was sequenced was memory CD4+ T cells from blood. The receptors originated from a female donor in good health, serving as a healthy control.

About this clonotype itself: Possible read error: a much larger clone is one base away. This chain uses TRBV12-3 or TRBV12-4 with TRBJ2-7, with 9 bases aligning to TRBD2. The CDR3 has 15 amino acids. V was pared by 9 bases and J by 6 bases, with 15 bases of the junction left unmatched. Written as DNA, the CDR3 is TGTGCCAGAAGAACGTCCGGGACTAGCTCAGGCGAGCAGTACTTC. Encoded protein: CARRTSGTSSGEQYF.

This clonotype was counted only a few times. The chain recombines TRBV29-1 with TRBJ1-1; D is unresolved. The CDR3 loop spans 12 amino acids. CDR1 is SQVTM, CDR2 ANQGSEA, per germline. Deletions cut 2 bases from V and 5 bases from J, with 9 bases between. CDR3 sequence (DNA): TGCAGCGTTGAAAGCGTGGGGACTGAAGCTTTCTTT. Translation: CSVESVGTEAFF.

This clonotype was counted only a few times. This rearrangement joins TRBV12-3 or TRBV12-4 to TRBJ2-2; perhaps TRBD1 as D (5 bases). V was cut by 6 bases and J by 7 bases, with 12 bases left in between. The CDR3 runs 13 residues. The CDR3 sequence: CASRLQDNGELFF. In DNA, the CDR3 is TGTGCCAGCAGGCTACAGGATAACGGGGAGCTGTTTTTT.

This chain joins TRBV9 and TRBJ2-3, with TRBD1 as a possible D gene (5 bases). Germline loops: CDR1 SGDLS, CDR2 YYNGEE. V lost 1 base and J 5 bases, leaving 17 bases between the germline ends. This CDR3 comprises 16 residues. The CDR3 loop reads CASSVSFAEGEDTQYF. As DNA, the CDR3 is TGTGCCAGCAGCGTAAGTTTTGCGGAAGGGGAAGATACGCAGTATTTT.

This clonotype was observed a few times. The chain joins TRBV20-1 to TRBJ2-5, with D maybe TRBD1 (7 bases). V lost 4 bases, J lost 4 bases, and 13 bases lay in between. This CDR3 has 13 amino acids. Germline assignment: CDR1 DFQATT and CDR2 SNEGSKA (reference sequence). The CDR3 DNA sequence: TGCAGTGCTACCAACCAGGGGGGAGAGACCCAGTACTTC. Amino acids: CSATNQGGETQYF.

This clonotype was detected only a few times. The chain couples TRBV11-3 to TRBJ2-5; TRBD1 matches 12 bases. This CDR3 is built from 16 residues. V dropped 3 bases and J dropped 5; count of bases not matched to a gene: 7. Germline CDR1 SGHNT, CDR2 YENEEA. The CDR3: CASSLGQGADVETQYF. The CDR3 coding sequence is TGTGCCAGCAGCTTGGGACAGGGGGCGGACGTGGAGACCCAGTACTTC.

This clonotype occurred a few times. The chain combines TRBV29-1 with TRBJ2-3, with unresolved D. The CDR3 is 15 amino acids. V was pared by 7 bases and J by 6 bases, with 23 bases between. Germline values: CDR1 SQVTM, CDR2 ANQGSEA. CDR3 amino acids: CSALGMAHRADTQYF. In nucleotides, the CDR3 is TGCAGCGCACTGGGGATGGCCCACCGCGCGGATACGCAGTATTTT.

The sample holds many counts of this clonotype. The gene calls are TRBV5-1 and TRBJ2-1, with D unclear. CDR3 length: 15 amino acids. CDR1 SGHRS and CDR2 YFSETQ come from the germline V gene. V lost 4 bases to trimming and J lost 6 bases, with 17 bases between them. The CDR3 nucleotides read TGCGCCAGCAGCGTGCAGGCGACCCGAGTCAATGAGCAGTTCTTC. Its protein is CASSVQATRVNEQFF.

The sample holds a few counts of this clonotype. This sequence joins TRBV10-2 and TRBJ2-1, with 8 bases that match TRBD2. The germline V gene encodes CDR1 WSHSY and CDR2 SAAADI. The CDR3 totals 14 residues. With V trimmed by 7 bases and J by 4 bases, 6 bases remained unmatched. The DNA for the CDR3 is TGCGCCAGCATAGGCGGGAGGCATTACAATGAGCAGTTCTTC. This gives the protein CASIGGRHYNEQFF.

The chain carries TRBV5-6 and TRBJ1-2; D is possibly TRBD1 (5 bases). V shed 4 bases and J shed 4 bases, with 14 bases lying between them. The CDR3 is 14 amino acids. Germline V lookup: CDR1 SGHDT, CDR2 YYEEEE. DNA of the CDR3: TGTGCCAGCAGCCCCGAAGACAGACTCTATGGCTACACCTTC. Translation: CASSPEDRLYGYTF. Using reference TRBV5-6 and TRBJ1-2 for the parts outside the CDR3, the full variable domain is DAGVTQSPTHLIKTRGQQVTLRCSPKSGHDTVSWYQQALGQGPQFIFQYYEEEERQRGNFPDRFSGHQFPNYSSELNVNALLLGDSALYLCASSPEDRLYGYTFGSGTRLTVV.

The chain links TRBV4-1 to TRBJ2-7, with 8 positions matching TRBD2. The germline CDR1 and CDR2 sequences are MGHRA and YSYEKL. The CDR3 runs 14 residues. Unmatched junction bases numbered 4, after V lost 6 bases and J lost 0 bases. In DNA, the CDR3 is TGCGCCAGCAGATGGACTAGCCTCTCCTACGAGCAGTACTTC. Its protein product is CASRWTSLSYEQYF.

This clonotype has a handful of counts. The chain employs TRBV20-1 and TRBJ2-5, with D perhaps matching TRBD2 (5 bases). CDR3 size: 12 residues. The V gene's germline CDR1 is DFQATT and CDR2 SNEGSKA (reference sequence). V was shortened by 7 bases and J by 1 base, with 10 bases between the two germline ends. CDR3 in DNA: TGCAGTGTAGGACTGGTCCAAGAGACCCAGTACTTC. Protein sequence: CSVGLVQETQYF.

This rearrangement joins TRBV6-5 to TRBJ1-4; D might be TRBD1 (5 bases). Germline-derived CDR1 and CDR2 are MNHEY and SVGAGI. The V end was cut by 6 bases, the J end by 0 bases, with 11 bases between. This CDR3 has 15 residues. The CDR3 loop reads CASRTGDPTNEKLFF. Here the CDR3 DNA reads TGTGCCAGCAGGACCGGGGACCCAACTAATGAAAAACTGTTTTTT.

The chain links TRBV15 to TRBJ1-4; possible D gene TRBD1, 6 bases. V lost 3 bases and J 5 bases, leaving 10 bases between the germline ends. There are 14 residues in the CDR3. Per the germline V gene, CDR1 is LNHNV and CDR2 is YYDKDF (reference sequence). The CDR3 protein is CATSSRGQNEKLFF. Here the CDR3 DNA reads TGTGCCACCAGCAGCCGAGGACAGAATGAAAAACTGTTTTTT.

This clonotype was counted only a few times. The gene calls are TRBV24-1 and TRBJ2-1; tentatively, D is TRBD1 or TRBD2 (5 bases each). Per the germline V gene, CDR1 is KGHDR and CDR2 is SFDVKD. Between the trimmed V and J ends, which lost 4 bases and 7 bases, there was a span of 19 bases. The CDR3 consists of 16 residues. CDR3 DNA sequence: TGTGCCACCAGTGAGACCGGGACCGGCTTGGGTAATGAGCAGTTCTTC. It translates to CATSETGTGLGNEQFF.